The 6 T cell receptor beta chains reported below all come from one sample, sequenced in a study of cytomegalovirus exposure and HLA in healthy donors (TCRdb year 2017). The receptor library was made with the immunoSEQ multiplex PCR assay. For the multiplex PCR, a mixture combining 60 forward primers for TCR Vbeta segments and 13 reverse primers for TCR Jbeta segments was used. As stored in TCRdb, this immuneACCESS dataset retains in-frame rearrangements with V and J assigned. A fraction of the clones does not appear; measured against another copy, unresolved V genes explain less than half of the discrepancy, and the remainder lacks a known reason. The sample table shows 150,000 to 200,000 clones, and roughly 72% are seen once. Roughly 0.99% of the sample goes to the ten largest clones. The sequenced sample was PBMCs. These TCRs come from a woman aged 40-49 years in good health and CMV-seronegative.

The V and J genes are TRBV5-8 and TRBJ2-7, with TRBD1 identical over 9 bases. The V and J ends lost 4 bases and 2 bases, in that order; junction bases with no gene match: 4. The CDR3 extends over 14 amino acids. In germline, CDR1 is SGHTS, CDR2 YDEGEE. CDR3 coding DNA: TGTGCCAGCAGCGCCCGACAGGGGGCCTACGAGCAGTACTTC. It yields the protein CASSARQGAYEQYF.

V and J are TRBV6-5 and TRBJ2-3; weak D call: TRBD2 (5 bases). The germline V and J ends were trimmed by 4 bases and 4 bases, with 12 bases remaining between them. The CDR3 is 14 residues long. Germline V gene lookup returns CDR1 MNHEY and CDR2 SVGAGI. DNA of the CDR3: TGTGCCAGCAGTTCGACTATCCCCCCAGATACGCAGTATTTT. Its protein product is CASSSTIPPDTQYF.

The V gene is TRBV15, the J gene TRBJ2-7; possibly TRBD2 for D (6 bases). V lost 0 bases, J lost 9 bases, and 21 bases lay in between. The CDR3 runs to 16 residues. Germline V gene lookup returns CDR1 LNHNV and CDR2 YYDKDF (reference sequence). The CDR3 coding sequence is TGTGCCACCAGCAGAGACTTAAGACCGGAGGGCCACGGGCAGTACTTC. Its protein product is CATSRDLRPEGHGQYF.

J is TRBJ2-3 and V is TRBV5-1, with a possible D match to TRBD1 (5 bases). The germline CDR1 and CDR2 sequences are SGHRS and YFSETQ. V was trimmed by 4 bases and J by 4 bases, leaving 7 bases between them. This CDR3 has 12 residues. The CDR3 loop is CASSIGADTQYF. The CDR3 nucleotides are TGCGCCAGCAGCATAGGGGCAGATACGCAGTATTTT.

The CDR3 sequence is CAIGQQRADTQYF. The CDR3 DNA is TGTGCCATCGGGCAACAGAGGGCCGATACGCAGTATTTT. The chain recombines TRBV10-3 with TRBJ2-3, with D possibly being TRBD2 (5 bases). V lost 8 bases and J lost 6, with 15 bases in between. CDR3 size: 13 residues. CDR1 ENHRY and CDR2 SYGVKD come from the germline V gene.

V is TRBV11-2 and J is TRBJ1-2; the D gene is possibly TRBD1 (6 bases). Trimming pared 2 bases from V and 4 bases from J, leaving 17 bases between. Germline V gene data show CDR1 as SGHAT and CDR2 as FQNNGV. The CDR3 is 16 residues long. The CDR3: CASSLMLAGAGYGYTF. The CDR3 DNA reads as TGTGCCAGCAGCTTAATGCTGGCGGGGGCAGGCTATGGCTACACCTTC.